The entry below gives a single T cell receptor (beta chain) sequence along with its context. The antigen is undetermined. These data belong to a study of vaccination effects on CD4 cells after COVID-19. Study at large: In the ViraFEST assay, antigen-specific CD4+ clonotypes were identified by expansion after peptide-pool stimulation.

Repertoires were generated with immunoSEQ multiplex PCR, while TCRdb's copy carries only in-frame clones and drops some. The data hold just over 55,000 clones, with 78% observed a single time. Subsequent to a culture period of about nine days, CD4+ T cells were isolated. Every participant took two doses of the BNT162b2 or mRNA-1273 vaccine. J was trimmed by 7 bases and V by 3 bases; bases with no gene match: 6. The CDR3 covers 13 residues. Germline CDR1 and CDR2: SGDLS and YYNGEE. This sequence originates from a human donor who received a COVID-19 vaccine. The gene calls are TRBV9 and TRBJ1-1, with TRBD1 matching 7 bases. Sequencing used CD4+ T cells from PBMCs cultured without peptide, obtained after COVID-19 vaccination. The DNA for the CDR3 is TGTGCCAGCAGCGCCGACAGGGATGGTGAAGCTTTCTTT. Residues: CASSADRDGEAFF.